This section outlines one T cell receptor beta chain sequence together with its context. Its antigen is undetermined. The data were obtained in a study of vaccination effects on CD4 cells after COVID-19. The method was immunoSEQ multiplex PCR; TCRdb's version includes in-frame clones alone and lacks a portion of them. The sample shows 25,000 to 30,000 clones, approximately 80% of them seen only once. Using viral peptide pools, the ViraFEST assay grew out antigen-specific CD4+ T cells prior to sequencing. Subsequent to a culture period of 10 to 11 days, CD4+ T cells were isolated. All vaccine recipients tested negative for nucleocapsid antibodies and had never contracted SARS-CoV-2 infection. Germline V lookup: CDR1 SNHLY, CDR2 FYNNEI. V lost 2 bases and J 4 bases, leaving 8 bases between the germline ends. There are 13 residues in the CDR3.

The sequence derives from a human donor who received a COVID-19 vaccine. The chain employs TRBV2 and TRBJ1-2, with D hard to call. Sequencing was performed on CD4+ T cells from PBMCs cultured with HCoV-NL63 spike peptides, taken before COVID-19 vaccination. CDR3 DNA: TGTGCCAGCAGTGAACCGGGTGCCTATGGCTACACCTTC. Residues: CASSEPGAYGYTF.